Below, 24 T cell receptor beta chains from the same sample are listed, as sequenced in a study of T-cell reconstitution after alpha-beta-depleted transplantation in children. A TCRbeta library incorporating unique molecular identifiers was prepared. TCRdb fed the PCR reads into MiXCR, producing one record per CDR3 protein. The sample shows hundreds of thousands of distinct CDR3 sequences, around a third of them seen only once. The sequences come from PBMCs from the stem cell graft donor, collected from the stem cell graft. The receptors originated from a human donor who donated a stem cell graft to a child with aplastic anemia.

This rearrangement joins TRBV7-9 to TRBJ2-1; 11 bases line up with TRBD2. Germline CDR1 SEHNR, CDR2 FQNEAQ (reference sequence). J gave up 7 bases and V 4 bases, and 6 bases lay outside the gene matches. This CDR3 comprises 15 residues. In DNA form, the CDR3 reads TGTGCCAGCAGCTCAAAACTAGCGGGGGATAATGAGCAGTTCTTC. Translating it yields CASSSKLAGDNEQFF.

The chain uses TRBV7-2 and TRBJ2-5, with TRBD1 matching over 7 bases. The trim removed 1 base at V and 2 bases at J, leaving 4 bases unmatched. The CDR3 extends over 15 amino acids. In germline, CDR1 is SGHTA, CDR2 FQGNSA. CDR3: CASSLGQGPQETQYF. In DNA, the CDR3 is TGTGCCAGCAGCTTAGGACAGGGACCACAAGAGACCCAGTACTTC.

The chain employs TRBV2 and TRBJ2-1; D is perhaps TRBD1 (6 bases). The germline V and J ends were trimmed by 2 bases and 2 bases, with 10 bases remaining between them. Germline V lookup: CDR1 SNHLY, CDR2 FYNNEI. The CDR3 covers 15 residues. The CDR3, as DNA: TGTGCCAGCAGTGAATTGACAGGACCCTACAATGAGCAGTTCTTC. Translated, it gives CASSELTGPYNEQFF.

This chain uses TRBV20-1 with TRBJ1-3; 9 bases agree with TRBD1. Germline loops: CDR1 DFQATT, CDR2 SNEGSKA (reference sequence). With V trimmed by 2 bases and J by 4 bases, 6 bases remained unmatched. The CDR3 length is 15 residues. The CDR3 spells CSARSGTGRGNTIYF. CDR3 bases: TGCAGTGCTAGATCCGGGACAGGGAGAGGAAACACCATATATTTT.

The V gene is TRBV12-3 or TRBV12-4, the J gene TRBJ2-7; 7 bases map to TRBD1. J lost 6 bases, V lost 3 bases, and 8 bases had no gene match. The CDR3 contains 14 residues. CDR3 in amino acids: CASSLEQGFSEQYV. Written as DNA, the CDR3 is TGTGCCAGCAGTTTGGAACAGGGGTTCTCCGAGCAGTACGTC.

Of note for this clonotype: Possible read error: a much larger clone is one base away. This sequence joins TRBV12-3 or TRBV12-4 and TRBJ1-3; D is uncertain. This CDR3 has 12 residues. Trimming took off 4 bases at V and 3 bases at J, with 4 bases between the two ends. For the CDR3, the DNA is TGTGCCAGCAGTTGGGGTGGAAACACCATATATTTT. This encodes CASSWGGNTIYF.

This chain joins TRBV6-1 and TRBJ2-7; 12 nucleotides agree with TRBD1. CDR3 length: 15 amino acids. Germline V gives CDR1 MNHNS, CDR2 SASEGT. The J segment lost 2 bases and the V segment lost 6 bases, leaving 5 bases of the junction unmatched. The CDR3 loop reads CASSAGTGGPYEQYV. Here the CDR3 DNA reads TGTGCCAGCAGCGCCGGGACAGGGGGCCCCTACGAGCAGTACGTC.

This clonotype was seen only a few times. CDR3 residues: CASSLFGAPWEQYV. The CDR3 DNA follows: TGTGCCAGCAGCTTATTTGGGGCCCCATGGGAGCAGTACGTC. V is TRBV7-8 and J is TRBJ2-7; tentatively, D is TRBD1 (5 bases). CDR1 SGHVS and CDR2 FQNEAQ come from the germline V gene. This CDR3 is built from 14 residues. V shed 2 bases and J shed 7 bases, with 15 bases lying between them.

V usage is TRBV24-1 and J usage is TRBJ2-1; possibly TRBD1 or TRBD2 for D (5 bases each). V dropped 6 bases and J dropped 6 bases, with 11 bases sitting between them. CDR1 KGHDR and CDR2 SFDVKD come from the germline V gene. The CDR3 length is 13 residues. The CDR3 protein is CATSRGGFNEQFF. CDR3 bases: TGTGCCACCAGTCGGGGCGGGTTCAATGAGCAGTTCTTC.

V usage is TRBV4-1 and J usage is TRBJ2-1; TRBD2 matches at 12 bases. The CDR3 runs 22 residues. Germline values: CDR1 MGHRA, CDR2 YSYEKL. Losses at the gene ends were 0 bases for V and 4 bases for J; bases not matched to a gene: 19. DNA for the CDR3: TGCGCCAGCAGCCAAGAGCGCCTTCGGGCTAGCGGGAGGGCCCTCAGGTACAATGAGCAGTTCTTC. This gives the protein CASSQERLRASGRALRYNEQFF.

This clonotype was counted only a few times. V gene TRBV6-5 combines with J gene TRBJ1-1, with D possibly TRBD1 on 5 matching bases. CDR1 is MNHEY, CDR2 SVGAGI, per germline. CDR3 length: 14 amino acids. Trimming removed 0 bases from V and 3 bases from J, with 8 bases in between. The CDR3 is CASSYSGGYTEAFF. CDR3 sequence (DNA): TGTGCCAGCAGTTACTCGGGGGGGTACACTGAAGCTTTCTTT.

The chain combines TRBV20-1 with TRBJ2-7; D possibly corresponds to TRBD1 (6 bases). V dropped 0 bases and J dropped 3 bases, with 30 bases sitting between them. CDR1 DFQATT and CDR2 SNEGSKA come from the germline V gene (reference sequence). The CDR3 spans 20 residues. Here the CDR3 DNA reads TGCAGTGCTAGAGATCGAAGTAGGGGTCGAATTCCGCAGGGGCTCTACGAGCAGTACTTC. It codes for CSARDRSRGRIPQGLYEQYF.

This clonotype was observed a handful of times. This rearrangement joins TRBV12-3 or TRBV12-4 to TRBJ1-2; D is unresolved. This CDR3 comprises 13 residues. Trimming removed 5 bases from V and 4 bases from J, with 11 bases in between. Here the CDR3 DNA reads TGTGCCAGCAGTCTGACGGATTTCTATGGCTACACCTTC. Translating it yields CASSLTDFYGYTF.

This chain connects TRBV20-1 to TRBJ1-5; 7 nucleotides agree with TRBD1. V was pared by 1 base and J by 4 bases, with 7 bases of the junction left unmatched. The CDR3 extends over 15 amino acids. Germline loops: CDR1 DFQATT, CDR2 SNEGSKA (reference sequence). CDR3 DNA: TGCAGTGCTAGAGGAATGGGACAGTCAAATCAGCCCCAGCATTTT. It encodes CSARGMGQSNQPQHF.

This sequence joins TRBV27 and TRBJ1-2; TRBD1 agrees at 9 bases. Unmatched junction bases numbered 1, after V lost 3 bases and J lost 2 bases. Germline V CDR1 and CDR2: MNHEY, SMNVEV (reference sequence). This CDR3 is built from 14 residues. The CDR3 bases are TGTGCCAGCAGTTTCGGGACAGGGAACTATGGCTACACCTTC. It codes for CASSFGTGNYGYTF.

This clonotype was counted a few times. CDR3 amino acids: CASSLLWKNTEAFF. The CDR3 DNA reads as TGCGCCAGCAGCTTGTTATGGAAGAACACTGAAGCTTTCTTT. The chain combines TRBV5-1 with TRBJ1-1, with D hard to call. CDR1 is SGHRS, CDR2 YFSETQ, per germline. The CDR3 spans 14 residues. V shed 1 base and J shed 1 base, with 8 bases lying between them. The full variable domain, with the rest looked up from reference TRBV5-1 and TRBJ1-1, is KAGVTQTPRYLIKTRGQQVTLSCSPISGHRSVSWYQQTPGQGLQFLFEYFSETQRNKGNFPGRFSGRQFSNSRSEMNVSTLELGDSALYLCASSLLWKNTEAFFGQGTRLTVV.

CDR3 nucleotides: TGCGCCAGCAGTCCCGGGGCTAGCGGGAACAATGAGCAGTTCTTC. Amino acid sequence: CASSPGASGNNEQFF. This rearrangement joins TRBV5-1 to TRBJ2-1; 9 nucleotides agree with TRBD2. Germline CDR1 is SGHRS and CDR2 is YFSETQ. This CDR3 region has 15 residues. V shed 5 bases and J 5 bases; nucleotides not matched to a gene: 8.

This chain uses TRBV3-1 with TRBJ2-5; unclear D gene. The CDR3 runs 13 residues. Germline CDR1 reads LGHDT; CDR2 reads YNNKEL (reference sequence). Trimming took off 8 bases at V and 0 bases at J, with 10 bases between the two ends. The CDR3 DNA sequence: TGTGCCAGCTCCACGCGGTACCAAGAGACCCAGTACTTC. Its translation: CASSTRYQETQYF.

A few counts support this clonotype. The chain combines TRBV24-1 with TRBJ1-5; D is uncertain. Germline-derived CDR1 and CDR2 are KGHDR and SFDVKD. V lost 5 bases, J lost 3 bases, and 7 bases lay in between. CDR3 length: 13 amino acids. DNA of the CDR3: TGTGCCACCAGTGTGGCAGCCAATCAGCCCCAGCATTTT. Its translation: CATSVAANQPQHF.

The chain links TRBV12-3 or TRBV12-4 to TRBJ1-1; 8 bases map to TRBD1. CDR3 length: 13 amino acids. V was pared by 4 bases and J by 11 bases, with 9 bases of the junction left unmatched. CDR3 in amino acids: CASSSLTGVEAFF. The DNA for the CDR3 is TGTGCCAGCAGTTCCCTGACAGGGGTTGAGGCTTTCTTT.

V usage is TRBV6-5 and J usage is TRBJ2-2; 8 bases match TRBD2. Unmatched junction bases numbered 15, after V lost 0 bases and J lost 6 bases. Germline-derived CDR1 and CDR2 are MNHEY and SVGAGI. The CDR3 has 19 amino acids. The CDR3 is CASSYSTGGSHSFPGELFF. CDR3 DNA sequence: TGTGCCAGCAGTTACTCTACGGGAGGGTCCCACTCGTTTCCCGGGGAGCTGTTTTTT.

This CDR3 reads CSAVGLAGVTDTQYF. CDR3 sequence (DNA): TGCAGTGCTGTCGGACTAGCGGGAGTGACAGATACGCAGTATTTT. The rearrangement links TRBV20-1 to TRBJ2-3, with TRBD2 matching over 13 bases. Germline V gives CDR1 DFQATT, CDR2 SNEGSKA (reference sequence). V gave up 5 bases and J gave up 3 bases; unmatched junction bases: 5. The CDR3 consists of 15 residues.

This chain joins TRBV9 and TRBJ2-3; 7 bases align to TRBD2. CDR3 length: 15 residues. Germline V gene sequence: CDR1 SGDLS, CDR2 YYNGEE. Trimming cost V 1 base and J 5 bases; bases outside gene matches: 7. As DNA, the CDR3 is TGTGCCAGCAGCGTACAGGCGGGAGCTGTAGATACGCAGTATTTT. Amino acids: CASSVQAGAVDTQYF.

V and J are TRBV5-6 and TRBJ1-4; 7 nucleotides agree with TRBD1. The J segment lost 1 base and the V segment lost 0 bases, leaving 6 bases of the junction unmatched. The CDR3 spans 17 residues. Germline CDR1 is SGHDT and CDR2 is YYEEEE. The CDR3 DNA reads as TGTGCCAGCAGCTTGGGAGGGGGCGCGGTAACTAATGAAAAACTGTTTTTT. Amino acid sequence: CASSLGGGAVTNEKLFF.